This record covers a single TCR beta chain. Its specificity is not known. The data are from a study of T cells in Graves' hyperthyroidism and ophthalmopathy. The CDR3 is 14 residues long. Germline V gene data show CDR1 as MNHEY and CDR2 as SMNVEV (reference sequence). V lost 6 bases to trimming and J lost 5 bases; unmatched junction nucleotides: 4. Whole-study results and caveats: In the analysis, a 13 V-J model separated ophthalmopathy from stable hyperthyroidism.

TCR beta CDR3 sequences were amplified from RNA transcripts. The primer set for the first-round RT-PCR of the TCR CDR3 was HTBI. TCRdb fed the multiplex PCR reads into MiXCR, producing one record per CDR3 protein. This repertoire shows over 500,000 distinct CDR3 sequences, approximately 16% found once; its top ten account for approximately 30%. The chain carries TRBV27 and TRBJ1-6; TRBD1 agrees at 7 bases. Sequences were obtained from blood. This clonotype originated in a woman under 40 with Graves' ophthalmopathy. The CDR3 is CASRTGTDNSPLHF. The CDR3 DNA sequence: TGTGCCAGCAGGACCGGGACAGATAATTCACCCCTCCACTTT.